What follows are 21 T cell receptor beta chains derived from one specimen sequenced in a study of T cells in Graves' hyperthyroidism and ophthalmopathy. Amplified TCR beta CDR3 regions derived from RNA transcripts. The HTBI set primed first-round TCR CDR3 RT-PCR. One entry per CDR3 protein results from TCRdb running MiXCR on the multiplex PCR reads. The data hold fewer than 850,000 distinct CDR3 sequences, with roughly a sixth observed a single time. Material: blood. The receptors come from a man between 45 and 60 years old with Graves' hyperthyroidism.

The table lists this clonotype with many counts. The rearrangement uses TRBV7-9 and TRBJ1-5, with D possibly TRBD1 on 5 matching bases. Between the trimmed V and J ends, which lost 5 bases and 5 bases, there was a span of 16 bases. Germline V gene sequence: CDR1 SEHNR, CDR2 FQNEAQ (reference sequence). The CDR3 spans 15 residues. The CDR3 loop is CASSSRDGGDQPQHF. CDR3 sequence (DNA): TGTGCCAGCAGCAGCAGGGACGGCGGAGATCAGCCCCAGCATTTT.

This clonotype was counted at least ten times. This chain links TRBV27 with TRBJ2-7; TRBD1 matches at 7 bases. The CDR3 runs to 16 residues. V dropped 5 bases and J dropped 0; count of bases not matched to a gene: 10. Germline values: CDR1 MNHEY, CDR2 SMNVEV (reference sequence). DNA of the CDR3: TGTGCCAGCAGTCTTTACAGGGGCAGGGACTCCTACGAGCAGTACTTC. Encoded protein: CASSLYRGRDSYEQYF.

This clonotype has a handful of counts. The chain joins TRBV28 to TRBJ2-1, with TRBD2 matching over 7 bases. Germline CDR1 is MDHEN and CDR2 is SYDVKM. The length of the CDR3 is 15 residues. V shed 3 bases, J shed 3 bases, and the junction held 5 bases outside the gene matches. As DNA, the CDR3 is TGTGCCAGCAGTTTTGGGGGAGGGCGCTACAATGAGCAGTTCTTC. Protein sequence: CASSFGGGRYNEQFF. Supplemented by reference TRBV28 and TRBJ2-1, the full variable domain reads DVKVTQSSRYLVKRTGEKVFLECVQDMDHENMFWYRQDPGLGLRLIYFSYDVKMKEKGDIPEGYSVSREKKERFSLILESASTNQTSMYLCASSFGGGRYNEQFFGPGTRLTVL.

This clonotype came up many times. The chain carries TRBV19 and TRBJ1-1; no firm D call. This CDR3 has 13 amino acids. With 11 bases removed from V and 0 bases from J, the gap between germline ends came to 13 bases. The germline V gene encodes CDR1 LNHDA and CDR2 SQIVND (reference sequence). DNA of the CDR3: TGTGCCGGAAGCGTCTCCATGAACACTGAAGCTTTCTTT. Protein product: CAGSVSMNTEAFF.

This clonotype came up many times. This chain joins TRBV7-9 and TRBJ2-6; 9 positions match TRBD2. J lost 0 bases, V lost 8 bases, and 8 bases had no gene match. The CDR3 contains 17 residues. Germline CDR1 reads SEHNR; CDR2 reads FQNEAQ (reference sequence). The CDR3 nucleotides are TGTGCCAGCCGACCGGCGGGAGGGAGCTCTGGGGCCAACGTCCTGACTTTC. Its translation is CASRPAGGSSGANVLTF.

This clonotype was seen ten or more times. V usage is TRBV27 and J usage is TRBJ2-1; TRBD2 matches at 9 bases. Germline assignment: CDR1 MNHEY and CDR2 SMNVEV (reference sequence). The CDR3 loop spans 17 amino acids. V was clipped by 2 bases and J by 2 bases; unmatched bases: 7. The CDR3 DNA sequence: TGTGCCAGCAGTTTAGGGAGCGGGAGGACCCCCTACAATGAGCAGTTCTTC. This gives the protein CASSLGSGRTPYNEQFF.

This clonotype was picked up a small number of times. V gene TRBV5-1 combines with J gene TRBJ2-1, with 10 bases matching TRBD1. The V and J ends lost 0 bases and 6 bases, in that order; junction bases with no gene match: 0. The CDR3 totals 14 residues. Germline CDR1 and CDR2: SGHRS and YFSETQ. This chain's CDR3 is CASSLGDRGNEQFF. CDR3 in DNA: TGCGCCAGCAGCTTGGGGGACAGGGGCAATGAGCAGTTCTTC. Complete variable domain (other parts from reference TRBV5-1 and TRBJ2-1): KAGVTQTPRYLIKTRGQQVTLSCSPISGHRSVSWYQQTPGQGLQFLFEYFSETQRNKGNFPGRFSGRQFSNSRSEMNVSTLELGDSALYLCASSLGDRGNEQFFGPGTRLTVL.

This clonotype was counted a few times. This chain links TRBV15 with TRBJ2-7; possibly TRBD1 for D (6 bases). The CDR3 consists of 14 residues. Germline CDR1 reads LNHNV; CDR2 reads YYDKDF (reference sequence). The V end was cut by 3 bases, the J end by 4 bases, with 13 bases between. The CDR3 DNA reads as TGTGCCACCAGCAGGTTGACAGGCCAGTACGAGCAGTACTTC. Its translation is CATSRLTGQYEQYF.

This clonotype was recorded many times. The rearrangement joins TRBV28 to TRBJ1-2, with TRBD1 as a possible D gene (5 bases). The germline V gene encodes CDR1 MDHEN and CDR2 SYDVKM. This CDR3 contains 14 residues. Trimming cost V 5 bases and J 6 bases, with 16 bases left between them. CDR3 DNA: TGTGCCAGCAGTACGGGCAGGGCCTCAGATGGCTACACCTTC. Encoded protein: CASSTGRASDGYTF.

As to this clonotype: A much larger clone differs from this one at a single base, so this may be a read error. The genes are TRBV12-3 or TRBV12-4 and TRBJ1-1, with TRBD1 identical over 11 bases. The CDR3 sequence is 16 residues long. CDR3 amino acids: CVVQGTGGKGDTEAFF. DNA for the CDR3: TGTGTCGTTCAAGGGACAGGGGGGAAAGGGGACACTGAAGCTTTCTTT.

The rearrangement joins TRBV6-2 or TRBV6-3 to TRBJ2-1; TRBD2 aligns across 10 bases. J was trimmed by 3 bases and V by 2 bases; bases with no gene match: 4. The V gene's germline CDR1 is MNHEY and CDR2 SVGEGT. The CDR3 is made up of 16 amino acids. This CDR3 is CASSYLPSGSYNEQFF. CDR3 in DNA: TGTGCCAGCAGTTACCTCCCTAGCGGGAGCTACAATGAGCAGTTCTTC.

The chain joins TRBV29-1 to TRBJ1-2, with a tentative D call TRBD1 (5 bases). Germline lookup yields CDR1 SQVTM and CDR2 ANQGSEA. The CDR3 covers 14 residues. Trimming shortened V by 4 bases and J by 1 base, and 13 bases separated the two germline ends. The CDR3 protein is CSVVSGRGNYGYTF. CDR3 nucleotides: TGCAGCGTTGTTTCGGGACGGGGTAACTATGGCTACACCTTC.

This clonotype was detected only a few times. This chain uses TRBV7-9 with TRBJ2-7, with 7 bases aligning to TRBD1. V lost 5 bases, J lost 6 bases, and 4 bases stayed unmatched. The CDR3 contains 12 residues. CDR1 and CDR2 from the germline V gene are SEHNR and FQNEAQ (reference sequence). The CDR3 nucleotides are TGTGCCAGCAGCCAGACAGGGCCCGAGCAGTACTTC. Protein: CASSQTGPEQYF.

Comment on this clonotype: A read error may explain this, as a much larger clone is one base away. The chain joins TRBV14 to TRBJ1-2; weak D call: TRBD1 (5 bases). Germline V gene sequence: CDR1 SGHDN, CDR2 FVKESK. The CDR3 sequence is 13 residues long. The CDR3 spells CAGSFRGAYGYTF. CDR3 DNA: TGTGCCGGCAGCTTCCGGGGCGCCTATGGCTACACCTTC.

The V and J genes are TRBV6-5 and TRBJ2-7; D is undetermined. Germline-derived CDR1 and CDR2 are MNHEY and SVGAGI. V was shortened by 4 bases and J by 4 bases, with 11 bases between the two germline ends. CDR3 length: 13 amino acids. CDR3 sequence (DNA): TGTGCCAGCAGTTCCTCGGCTGAATACGAGCAGTACTTC. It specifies CASSSSAEYEQYF.

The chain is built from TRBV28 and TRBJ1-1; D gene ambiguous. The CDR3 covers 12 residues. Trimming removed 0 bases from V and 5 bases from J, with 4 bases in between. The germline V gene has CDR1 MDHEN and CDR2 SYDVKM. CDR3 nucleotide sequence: TGTGCCAGCAGTTTATGGGTTACTGAAGCTTTCTTT. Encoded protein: CASSLWVTEAFF.

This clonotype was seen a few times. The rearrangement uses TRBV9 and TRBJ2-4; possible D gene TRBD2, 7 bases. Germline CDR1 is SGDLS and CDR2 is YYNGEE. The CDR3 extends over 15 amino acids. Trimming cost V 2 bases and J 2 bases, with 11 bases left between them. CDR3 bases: TGTGCCAGCAGCGTTGGGGGGGCGACCAAAAACATTCAGTACTTC. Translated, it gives CASSVGGATKNIQYF.

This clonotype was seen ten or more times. The CDR3 is CACTPPSSFYEQYF. CDR3 bases: TGTGCCTGTACGCCGCCCTCGTCCTTCTACGAGCAGTACTTC. This chain connects TRBV30 to TRBJ2-7; no firm D call. Germline V gives CDR1 GTSNPN, CDR2 SVGIG (reference sequence). The V and J ends lost 6 bases and 3 bases respectively, with 18 bases between them. The CDR3 is made up of 14 amino acids.

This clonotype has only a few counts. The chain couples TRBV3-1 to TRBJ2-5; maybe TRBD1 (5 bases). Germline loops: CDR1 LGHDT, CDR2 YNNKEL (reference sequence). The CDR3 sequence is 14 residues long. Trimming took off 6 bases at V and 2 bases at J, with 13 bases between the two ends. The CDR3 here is CASRNLGRQETQYF. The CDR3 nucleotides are TGTGCCAGCAGGAACCTGGGGCGACAAGAGACCCAGTACTTC.

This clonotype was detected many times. CDR3 region: CASRLGVNYGYTF. The CDR3 DNA reads TGTGCCAGCAGGTTAGGGGTAAACTATGGCTACACCTTC. The chain has TRBV28 and TRBJ1-2; possible D gene TRBD1, 5 bases. The CDR3 runs to 13 residues. V was cut by 6 bases and J by 2 bases, with 10 bases left in between. Germline V gene data show CDR1 as MDHEN and CDR2 as SYDVKM.

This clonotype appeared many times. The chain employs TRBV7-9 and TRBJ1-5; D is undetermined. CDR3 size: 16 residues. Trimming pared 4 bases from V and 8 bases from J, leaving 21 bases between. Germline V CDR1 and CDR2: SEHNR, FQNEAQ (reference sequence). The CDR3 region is CASSSYLGAVVEPQHF. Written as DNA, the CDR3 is TGTGCCAGCAGCTCGTACCTTGGAGCGGTCGTAGAGCCCCAGCATTTT.